This T cell receptor (beta chain) originates from a study of human T cells and chemical hapten exposure. Study-wide findings and caveats: With DPC sensitization, TCRs exceeding 1 in 1000 frequency showed no change.

Separate cDNA molecules received unique molecular identifiers, which the library attached to them. The authors' processing: A per-sample median of about 96,000 TCRs was observed, with counts ranging from roughly 20,000 to 750,000. TCRdb used MiXCR to reprocess the RACE reads, holding one entry per CDR3 protein. TCRdb's processing, not the authors', yielded these V and J calls. The sample records over 45,000 distinct CDR3 sequences, over 3.5% being singletons. To note about this clonotype: Its antigen is currently unknown.

There are 13 residues in the CDR3. Time point described: healthy volunteer bleed at 2 weeks. The authors' total RNA extraction used unfractionated whole blood. Sequencing used whole blood. The chain carries TRBV21-1 and TRBJ2-2; no check of the table's D call, TRBD1, against the DNA was made. TRBV21-1 is a known pseudogene. The sequence was obtained from a female donor in good health. Some clones in this sample may be carry-over from other donors' samples. CDR3 in DNA: TGTGCCAGCAGCAAAGTAAGGGGCACGGAGCTGTTTTTT. Translated, it gives CASSKVRGTELFF.